This TCR beta chain was identified during a study of T cells in localized non-small cell lung cancer. The protocol was immunoSEQ multiplex PCR, while the TCRdb copy is restricted to in-frame clones and leaves out a portion. The top ten hold 2.8% of the sample, which has 25,000 to 30,000 clones, around 90% seen once. Germline CDR1 and CDR2: MNHEY and SVGAGI. The CDR3 is made up of 13 amino acids. The germline V and J ends were trimmed by 11 bases and 0 bases, with 11 bases remaining between them. To note about this clone: What it binds is not known.

Study-level results: The study found T cell clonality highest in uninvolved adjacent lung, above tumor. Patients showing higher blood T cell density tended to see longer overall survival. Detection in adjacent lung was observed for a median roughly 55 of the top 100 tumor clones.

Sequencing used peripheral blood, obtained before any cancer treatment. This chain links TRBV6-5 with TRBJ1-3, with D hard to call. This clonotype originated in a woman between 18 and 50 years old with stage I lung adenocarcinoma. DNA for the CDR3: TGTGCCGTCGTGCCTATCTCTGGAAACACCATATATTTT. Its translation: CAVVPISGNTIYF.